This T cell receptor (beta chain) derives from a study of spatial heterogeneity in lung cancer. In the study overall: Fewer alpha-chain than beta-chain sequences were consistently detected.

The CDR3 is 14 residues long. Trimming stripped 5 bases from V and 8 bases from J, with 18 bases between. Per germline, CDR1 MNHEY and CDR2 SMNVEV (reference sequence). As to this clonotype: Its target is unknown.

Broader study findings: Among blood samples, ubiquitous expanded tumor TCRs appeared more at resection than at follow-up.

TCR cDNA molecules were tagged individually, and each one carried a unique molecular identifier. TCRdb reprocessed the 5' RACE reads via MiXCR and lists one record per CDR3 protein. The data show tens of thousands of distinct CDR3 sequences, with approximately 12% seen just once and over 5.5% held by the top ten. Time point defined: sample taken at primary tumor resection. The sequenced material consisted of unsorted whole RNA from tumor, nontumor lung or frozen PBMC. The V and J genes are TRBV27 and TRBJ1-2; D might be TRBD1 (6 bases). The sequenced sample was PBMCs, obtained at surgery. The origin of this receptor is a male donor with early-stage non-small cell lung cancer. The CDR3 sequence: CASSLRDTRSGYTF. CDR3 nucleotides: TGTGCCAGCAGTCTCCGGGACACCCGGTCGGGCTACACCTTC.